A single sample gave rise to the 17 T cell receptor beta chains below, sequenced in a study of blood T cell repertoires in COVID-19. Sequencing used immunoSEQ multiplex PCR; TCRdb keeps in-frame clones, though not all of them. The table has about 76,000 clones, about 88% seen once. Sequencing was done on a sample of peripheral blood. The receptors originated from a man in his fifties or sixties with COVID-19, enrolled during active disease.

CDR3 in amino acids: CASSTTQGAGNTIYF. The CDR3 DNA reads as TGTGCCAGTAGTACCACACAGGGGGCTGGAAACACCATATATTTT. This chain joins TRBV19 and TRBJ1-3; 8 nucleotides line up with TRBD1. The CDR3 has 15 residues. V trimming: 4 bases; J trimming: 2 bases; junction bases outside the gene matches: 4. Germline V CDR1 and CDR2: LNHDA, SQIVND (reference sequence).

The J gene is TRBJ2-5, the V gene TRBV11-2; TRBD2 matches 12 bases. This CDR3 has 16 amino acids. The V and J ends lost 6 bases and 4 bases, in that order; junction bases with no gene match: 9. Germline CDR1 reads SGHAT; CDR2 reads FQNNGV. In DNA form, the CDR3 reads TGTGCCAGCAGTTTTTCTAGCGGGGGGGTGGGAGAGACCCAGTACTTC. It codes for CASSFSSGGVGETQYF.

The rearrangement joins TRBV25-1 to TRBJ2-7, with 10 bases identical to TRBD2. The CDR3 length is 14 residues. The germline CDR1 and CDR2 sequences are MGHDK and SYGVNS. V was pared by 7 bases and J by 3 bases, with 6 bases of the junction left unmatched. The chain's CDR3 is CASTRASGSYEQYF. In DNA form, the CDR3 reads TGTGCCAGCACAAGGGCTAGCGGGAGCTACGAGCAGTACTTC.

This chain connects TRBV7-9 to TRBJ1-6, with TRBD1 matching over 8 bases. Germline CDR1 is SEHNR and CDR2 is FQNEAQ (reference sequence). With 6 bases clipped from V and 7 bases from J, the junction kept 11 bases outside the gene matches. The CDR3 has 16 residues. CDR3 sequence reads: CASSPRVGDRNSPLHF. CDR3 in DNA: TGTGCCAGCAGTCCCCGGGTCGGGGACAGGAATTCACCCCTCCACTTT.

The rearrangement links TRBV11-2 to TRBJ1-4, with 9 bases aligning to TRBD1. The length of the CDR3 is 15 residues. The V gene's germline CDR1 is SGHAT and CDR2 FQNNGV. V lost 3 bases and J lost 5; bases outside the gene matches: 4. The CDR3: CASSFETGGNEKLFF. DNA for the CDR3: TGTGCCAGCAGCTTCGAGACAGGGGGGAATGAAAAACTGTTTTTT.

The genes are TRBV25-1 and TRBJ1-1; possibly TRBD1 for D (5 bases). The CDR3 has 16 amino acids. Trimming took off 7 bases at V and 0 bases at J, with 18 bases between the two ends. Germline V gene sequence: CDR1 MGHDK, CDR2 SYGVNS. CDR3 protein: CASKPNGGTVNTEAFF. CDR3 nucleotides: TGTGCCAGCAAACCCAATGGGGGGACGGTGAACACTGAAGCTTTCTTT.

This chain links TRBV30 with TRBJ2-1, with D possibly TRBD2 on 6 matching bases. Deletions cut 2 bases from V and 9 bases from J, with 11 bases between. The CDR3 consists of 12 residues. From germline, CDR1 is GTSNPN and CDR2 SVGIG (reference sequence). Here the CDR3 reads CAWSRLGGEQFF. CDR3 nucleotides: TGTGCCTGGAGTAGACTGGGGGGTGAGCAGTTCTTC.

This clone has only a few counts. The CDR3 region has the DNA TGTGCCAGCTCACTCGGTGTCTACGAGCAGTACTTC. Translation gives CASSLGVYEQYF. The chain has TRBV18 and TRBJ2-7; D gene unclear. Germline V gene sequence: CDR1 KGHSH, CDR2 LQKENI. V lost 4 bases, J lost 3 bases, and 7 bases lay in between. This CDR3 spans 12 amino acids.

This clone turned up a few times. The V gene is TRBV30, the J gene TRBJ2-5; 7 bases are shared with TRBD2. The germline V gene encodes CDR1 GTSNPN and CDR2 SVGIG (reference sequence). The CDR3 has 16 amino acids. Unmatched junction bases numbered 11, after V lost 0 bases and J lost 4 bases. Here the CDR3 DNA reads TGTGCCTGGAGTGTACTGGGGGGAGGGCTTGGAGAGACCCAGTACTTC. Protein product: CAWSVLGGGLGETQYF.

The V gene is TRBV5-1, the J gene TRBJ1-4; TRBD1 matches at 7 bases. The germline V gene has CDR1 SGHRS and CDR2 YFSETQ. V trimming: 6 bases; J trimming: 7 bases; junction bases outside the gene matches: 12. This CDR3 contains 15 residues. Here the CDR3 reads CASTPTTGLREKLFF. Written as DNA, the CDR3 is TGCGCCAGCACCCCTACGACAGGGTTACGTGAAAAACTGTTTTTT.

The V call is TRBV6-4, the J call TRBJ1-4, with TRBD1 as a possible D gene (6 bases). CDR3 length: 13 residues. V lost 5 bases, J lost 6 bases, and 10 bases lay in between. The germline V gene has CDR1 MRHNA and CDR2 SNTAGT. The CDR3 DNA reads TGTGCCAGCAGTAAGGACAGAGATGAAAAACTGTTTTTT. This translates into CASSKDRDEKLFF.

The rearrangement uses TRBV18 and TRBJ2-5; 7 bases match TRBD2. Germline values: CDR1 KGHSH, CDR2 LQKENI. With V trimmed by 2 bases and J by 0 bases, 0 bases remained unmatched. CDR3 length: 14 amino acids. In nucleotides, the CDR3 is TGTGCCAGCTCACCAGGGACTAACCAAGAGACCCAGTACTTC. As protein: CASSPGTNQETQYF.

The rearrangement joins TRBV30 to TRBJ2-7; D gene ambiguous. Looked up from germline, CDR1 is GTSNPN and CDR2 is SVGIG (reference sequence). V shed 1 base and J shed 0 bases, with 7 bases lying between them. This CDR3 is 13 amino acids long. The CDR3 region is CAWSGAISYEQYF. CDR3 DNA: TGTGCCTGGAGTGGGGCGATCTCCTACGAGCAGTACTTC. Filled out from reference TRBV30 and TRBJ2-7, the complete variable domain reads SQTIHQWPATLVQPVGSPLSLECTVEGTSNPNLYWYRQAAGRGLQLLFYSVGIGQISSEVPQNLSASRPQDRQFILSSKKLLLSDSGFYLCAWSGAISYEQYFGPGTRLTVT.

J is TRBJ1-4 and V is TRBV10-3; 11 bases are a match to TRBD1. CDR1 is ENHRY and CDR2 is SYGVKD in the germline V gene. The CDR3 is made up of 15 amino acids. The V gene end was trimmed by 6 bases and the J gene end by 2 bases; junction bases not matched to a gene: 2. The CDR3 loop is CAIRGQGGTNEKLFF. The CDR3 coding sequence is TGTGCCATCAGGGGACAGGGGGGTACTAATGAAAAACTGTTTTTT.

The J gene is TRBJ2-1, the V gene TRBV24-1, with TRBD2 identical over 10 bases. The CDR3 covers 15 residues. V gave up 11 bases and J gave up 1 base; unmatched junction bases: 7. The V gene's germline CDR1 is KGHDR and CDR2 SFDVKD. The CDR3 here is CAIERGGLSYNEQFF. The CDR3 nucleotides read TGTGCCATCGAGCGGGGGGGCCTTTCCTACAATGAGCAGTTCTTC.

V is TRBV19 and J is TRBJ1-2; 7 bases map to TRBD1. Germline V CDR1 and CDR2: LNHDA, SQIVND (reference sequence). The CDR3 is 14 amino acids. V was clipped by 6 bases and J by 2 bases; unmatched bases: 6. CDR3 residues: CASSPTGENYGYTF. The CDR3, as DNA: TGTGCCAGTAGCCCTACAGGGGAAAACTATGGCTACACCTTC.

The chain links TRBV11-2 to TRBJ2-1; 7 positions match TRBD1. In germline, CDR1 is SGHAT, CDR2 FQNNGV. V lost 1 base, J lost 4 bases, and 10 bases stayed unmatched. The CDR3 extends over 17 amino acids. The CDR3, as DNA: TGTGCCAGCAGCTTAGCCTCCAGGACAGGACTGTACAATGAGCAGTTCTTC. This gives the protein CASSLASRTGLYNEQFF. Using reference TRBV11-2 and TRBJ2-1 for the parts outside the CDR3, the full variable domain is EAGVAQSPRYKIIEKRQSVAFWCNPISGHATLYWYQQILGQGPKLLIQFQNNGVVDDSQLPKDRFSAERLKGVDSTLKIQPAKLEDSAVYLCASSLASRTGLYNEQFFGPGTRLTVL.